These 32 T cell receptor beta chains came from one sample sequenced in a study of a mutant IDH1 vaccine in newly diagnosed glioma. Stated time point: week 5, during vaccination. With topical imiquimod, each dose of the vaccine consisted of 300 ug of mutant IDH1 20-mer peptide. Antigens of these TCRs are unknown. Sequencing was performed with immunoSEQ multiplex PCR; in TCRdb, only in-frame clones are kept and a portion is missing. The data show 9,500 to 12,000 clones, around 86% seen once. The sample in question was PBMCs, obtained from a glioma patient whose treatment included an IDH1 peptide vaccine. The source of these receptors is a woman in her thirties or forties with glioma. Some clones in this sample may be carry-over from other donors' samples.

The chain uses TRBV5-1 and TRBJ2-3; 7 positions match TRBD2. CDR1 and CDR2 (germline): SGHRS, YFSETQ. The junction had 4 bases not matched to a gene; V was cut back by 3 bases and J by 6 bases. This CDR3 comprises 13 residues. Written as DNA, the CDR3 is TGCGCCAGCAGCTGGGGGGGAGAGGATACGCAGTATTTT. This codes for CASSWGGEDTQYF.

J is TRBJ1-1 and V is TRBV6-1; 8 bases are shared with TRBD1. Germline trimming cut 1 base from V and 11 bases from J; bases unmatched to any gene: 3. Germline V gives CDR1 MNHNS, CDR2 SASEGT. This CDR3 comprises 12 residues. The CDR3 DNA reads as TGTGCCAGCAGTGAAGACTGGACAGGGGCTTTCTTT. This translates into CASSEDWTGAFF.

The V and J genes are TRBV14 and TRBJ1-6; D may be TRBD1 (5 bases). Per germline, CDR1 SGHDN and CDR2 FVKESK. The CDR3 sequence is 15 residues long. With 1 base removed from V and 7 bases from J, the gap between germline ends came to 11 bases. CDR3 residues: CASSQGSGINSPLHF. The CDR3 DNA sequence: TGTGCCAGCAGCCAAGGATCAGGGATCAATTCACCCCTCCACTTT.

This clone was found once. The junction differs from germline at one of its ends, possibly a read error. The rearrangement links TRBV14 to TRBJ1-1, with D unresolved. Germline assignment: CDR1 SGHDN and CDR2 FVKESK. The CDR3 has 15 amino acids. CDR3 sequence: CASSQDPALNTEVFF. CDR3 DNA sequence: TGTGCCAGCAGCCAAGATCCCGCACTTAACACTGAAGTTTTCTTT. Supplemented by reference TRBV14 and TRBJ1-1, the full variable domain reads EAGVTQFPSHSVIEKGQTVTLRCDPISGHDNLYWYRRVMGKEIKFLLHFVKESKQDESGMPNNRFLAERTGGTYSTLKVQPAELEDSGVYFCASSQDPALNTEVFFGQGTRLTVV.

The V call is TRBV5-1, the J call TRBJ2-5, with 8 positions matching TRBD2. The J segment lost 5 bases and the V segment lost 6 bases, leaving 18 bases of the junction unmatched. There are 17 residues in the CDR3. Germline loops: CDR1 SGHRS, CDR2 YFSETQ. CDR3 nucleotide sequence: TGCGCCAGCACCCTGGAGTCGGGGAGCGGGGGTTATGAGACCCAGTACTTC. It codes for CASTLESGSGGYETQYF. The whole variable domain, remainder taken from reference TRBV5-1 and TRBJ2-5, is KAGVTQTPRYLIKTRGQQVTLSCSPISGHRSVSWYQQTPGQGLQFLFEYFSETQRNKGNFPGRFSGRQFSNSRSEMNVSTLELGDSALYLCASTLESGSGGYETQYFGPGTRLLVL.

The gene calls are TRBV5-3 and TRBJ1-1; possible D gene TRBD1, 5 bases. TRBV5-3 is known as an ORF, though its function is uncertain. The CDR3 covers 10 residues. This chain's CDR3 is CATLERGAFF. As DNA, the CDR3 is TGTGCGACTCTAGAACGGGGGGCTTTCTTT.

The CDR3 DNA reads as TGTGCCTGGAGTGGTTCCGGGACAGGGGACTTCTTC. This codes for CAWSGSGTGDFF. The chain combines TRBV30 with TRBJ2-1; 10 nucleotides match TRBD1. The CDR3 is 12 amino acids. Trimming took 1 base from V and 16 from J; bases not matched to a gene: 7. Germline CDR1 reads GTSNPN; CDR2 reads SVGIG (reference sequence).

In its sample, this clone was seen once. The chain couples TRBV27 to TRBJ1-1; D remains ambiguous. V was shortened by 8 bases and J by 10 bases, with 14 bases between the two germline ends. Looked up from germline, CDR1 is MNHEY and CDR2 is SMNVEV (reference sequence). CDR3 size: 11 residues. CDR3 amino acids: CASGPRWGAFF. The CDR3 DNA is TGTGCCAGCGGCCCTCGGTGGGGAGCTTTCTTT.

V gene TRBV27 combines with J gene TRBJ1-1, with D perhaps TRBD1 (6 bases). V lost 7 bases and J lost 4, with 19 bases in between. This CDR3 region has 15 residues. Germline V gene sequence: CDR1 MNHEY, CDR2 SMNVEV (reference sequence). The CDR3 DNA sequence: TGTGCCAGCACCCGACGCACAGGGTTAGGCACTGAAGCTTTCTTT. Amino acids: CASTRRTGLGTEAFF.

The chain couples TRBV19 to TRBJ2-1; 7 bases are a match to TRBD1. V gave up 7 bases and J gave up 2 bases; unmatched junction bases: 5. The CDR3 runs 14 residues. The germline CDR1 and CDR2 sequences are LNHDA and SQIVND (reference sequence). The CDR3 coding sequence is TGTGCCAGTACTACGACAGGGACCTACAATGAGCAGTTCTTC. Its protein is CASTTTGTYNEQFF.

This chain joins TRBV27 and TRBJ2-6, with D unclear. V gave up 8 bases and J gave up 2 bases, with 13 bases separating them. Germline values: CDR1 MNHEY, CDR2 SMNVEV (reference sequence). The CDR3 is 15 amino acids. CDR3 protein: CASLSLSAGANVLTF. CDR3 coding DNA: TGTGCCAGCCTATCCTTATCGGCTGGGGCCAACGTCCTGACTTTC.

As DNA, the CDR3 is TGTGCCACCAGCAGAGATCTTATGGGACAGGCGGACTATGGCTACACCTTC. Translation gives CATSRDLMGQADYGYTF. The J gene is TRBJ1-2, the V gene TRBV15; 8 bases agree with TRBD1. Germline trimming cut 0 bases from V and 3 bases from J; bases unmatched to any gene: 9. The CDR3 consists of 17 residues. Germline-derived CDR1 and CDR2 are LNHNV and YYDKDF (reference sequence).

This clone showed up just once. This sequence joins TRBV6-5 and TRBJ1-5; 10 positions match TRBD1. The CDR3 has 15 amino acids. V lost 7 bases, J lost 2 bases, and 5 bases stayed unmatched. CDR1 and CDR2 from the germline V gene are MNHEY and SVGAGI. CDR3 region: CASNPGTGGNQPQHF. In DNA, the CDR3 is TGTGCCAGCAATCCCGGGACAGGGGGCAATCAGCCCCAGCATTTT.

The chain recombines TRBV19 with TRBJ2-7; 8 bases map to TRBD2. Germline V gene data show CDR1 as LNHDA and CDR2 as SQIVND (reference sequence). V was clipped by 5 bases and J by 4 bases; unmatched bases: 4. This CDR3 spans 13 amino acids. The CDR3 loop reads CASSRIAGYEQYF. In nucleotides, the CDR3 is TGTGCCAGTAGTCGAATAGCGGGATACGAGCAGTACTTC.

V is TRBV6-6 and J is TRBJ2-1; tentative D call: TRBD2 (7 bases). V shed 8 bases and J shed 2 bases, with 10 bases lying between them. The CDR3 consists of 13 residues. Per germline, CDR1 MNHNY and CDR2 SVGAGI (reference sequence). The CDR3 DNA reads TGTGCCAGCGGGGGGGGCCCCTACAATGAGCAGTTCTTC. Translated: CASGGGPYNEQFF.

V usage is TRBV19 and J usage is TRBJ2-5, with D possibly being TRBD2 (6 bases). The CDR3 length is 15 residues. The germline V and J ends were trimmed by 0 bases and 3 bases, with 11 bases remaining between them. CDR1 is LNHDA, CDR2 SQIVND, per germline (reference sequence). The CDR3 loop reads CASSIDLPGEETQYF. The CDR3 nucleotides are TGTGCCAGTAGTATAGATCTTCCGGGGGAAGAGACCCAGTACTTC. The variable domain in full, completed from reference TRBV19 and TRBJ2-5, reads DGGITQSPKYLFRKEGQNVTLSCEQNLNHDAMYWYRQDPGQGLRLIYYSQIVNDFQKGDIAEGYSVSREKKESFPLTVTSAQKNPTAFYLCASSIDLPGEETQYFGPGTRLLVL.

This chain uses TRBV19 with TRBJ1-4, with D possibly TRBD1 on 5 matching bases. CDR1 is LNHDA and CDR2 is SQIVND in the germline V gene (reference sequence). The CDR3 extends over 13 amino acids. Trimming shortened V by 4 bases and J by 8 bases, and 11 bases separated the two germline ends. The CDR3 DNA reads TGTGCCAGTAGTAGGGACCAAAGAGAAAAACTGTTTTTT. Encoded protein: CASSRDQREKLFF. The variable domain in full, with the rest retrieved from reference TRBV19 and TRBJ1-4, is DGGITQSPKYLFRKEGQNVTLSCEQNLNHDAMYWYRQDPGQGLRLIYYSQIVNDFQKGDIAEGYSVSREKKESFPLTVTSAQKNPTAFYLCASSRDQREKLFFGSGTQLSVL.

Written as DNA, the CDR3 is TGTGCCAGCGACGACATTCCCCAAGGTCAGCCCCAGCATTTT. Encoded protein: CASDDIPQGQPQHF. V is TRBV28 and J is TRBJ1-5, with D hard to call. The CDR3 length is 14 residues. V shed 8 bases and J shed 6 bases, with 17 bases lying between them. Germline CDR1 is MDHEN and CDR2 is SYDVKM.

This clone showed up just a few times. J is TRBJ1-2 and V is TRBV11-2, with D unresolved. The CDR3 runs to 14 residues. Germline V lookup: CDR1 SGHAT, CDR2 FQNNGV. V lost 2 bases and J 4 bases, leaving 11 bases between the germline ends. DNA for the CDR3: TGTGCCAGCAGCTTACCTTTTGGGGTCTATGGCTACACCTTC. Translation gives CASSLPFGVYGYTF.

The chain recombines TRBV30 with TRBJ1-5; perhaps TRBD1 as D (6 bases). Germline values: CDR1 GTSNPN, CDR2 SVGIG (reference sequence). The V end lost 2 bases, the J end lost 6 bases, and 14 bases lay between the germline ends. This CDR3 is 14 amino acids long. In DNA form, the CDR3 reads TGTGCCTGGAGTACAACAACAGGGAGTCAGCCCCAGCATTTT. This encodes CAWSTTTGSQPQHF.

J is TRBJ1-6 and V is TRBV5-1, with no clear D. Germline CDR1 reads SGHRS; CDR2 reads YFSETQ. The CDR3 runs 16 residues. V was cut by 6 bases and J by 0 bases, with 13 bases left in between. The CDR3 protein is CASTTTGSSYNSPLHF. CDR3 in DNA: TGCGCCAGCACCACGACGGGAAGCTCCTATAATTCACCCCTCCACTTT.

The chain joins TRBV5-4 to TRBJ2-5; 13 bases line up with TRBD2. The CDR3 totals 16 residues. The germline V gene has CDR1 SGHNT and CDR2 YYREEE (reference sequence). Trimming removed 4 bases from V and 4 bases from J; junction bases left unmatched: 7. CDR3: CASSRTSGGGGETQYF. The CDR3 DNA reads as TGTGCCAGCAGCCGGACTAGCGGGGGCGGGGGAGAGACCCAGTACTTC.

In DNA form, the CDR3 reads TGTGCCAGCAGCCTAGGACAGGGGGCTAACGAGCAGTACTTC. It translates to CASSLGQGANEQYF. This chain joins TRBV7-8 and TRBJ2-7, with TRBD1 identical over 11 bases. This CDR3 spans 14 amino acids. The V gene's germline CDR1 is SGHVS and CDR2 FQNEAQ. J lost 5 bases, V lost 5 bases, and 5 bases had no gene match. Combining the CDR3 with reference TRBV7-8 and TRBJ2-7 gives the whole variable domain GAGVSQSPRYKVAKRGQDVALRCDPISGHVSLFWYQQALGQGPEFLTYFQNEAQLDKSGLPSDRFFAERPEGSVSTLKIQRTQQEDSAVYLCASSLGQGANEQYFGPGTRLTVT.

V usage is TRBV5-1 and J usage is TRBJ2-7; D is unclear. Germline V gene lookup returns CDR1 SGHRS and CDR2 YFSETQ. V was trimmed by 4 bases and J by 2 bases, leaving 16 bases between them. The length of the CDR3 is 15 residues. This chain's CDR3 is CASSNTPGLTYEQYF. CDR3 coding DNA: TGCGCCAGCAGCAATACCCCCGGGTTAACCTACGAGCAGTACTTC.

The V call is TRBV28, the J call TRBJ2-5, with D uncertain. Trimming stripped 2 bases from V and 9 bases from J, with 10 bases between. Per germline, CDR1 MDHEN and CDR2 SYDVKM. The CDR3 has 12 residues. The DNA of the CDR3 is TGTGCCAGCAGTTTACCAGGCAAGGCCCAGTACTTC. The encoded protein is CASSLPGKAQYF.

Only one count was recorded for this clone. V usage is TRBV2 and J usage is TRBJ2-7, with 9 bases fitting TRBD1. The CDR3 is made up of 17 amino acids. Looked up from germline, CDR1 is SNHLY and CDR2 is FYNNEI. V lost 3 bases, J lost 3 bases, and 12 bases stayed unmatched. CDR3 coding DNA: TGTGCCAGCAGTGACCCCGGAGGACAGGGGCTCCTCTACGAGCAGTACTTC. Translating it yields CASSDPGGQGLLYEQYF. The full variable domain, completed using reference TRBV2 and TRBJ2-7, is EPEVTQTPSHQVTQMGQEVILRCVPISNHLYFYWYRQILGQKVEFLVSFYNNEISEKSEIFDDQFSVERPDGSNFTLKIRSTKLEDSAMYFCASSDPGGQGLLYEQYFGPGTRLTVT.

V gene TRBV10-1 combines with J gene TRBJ2-3, with 8 nucleotides matching TRBD2. Germline V gene sequence: CDR1 WNHNN, CDR2 SYGVQD (reference sequence). After removal of 3 bases from V and 2 bases from J, the junction contained 4 bases not matched to a gene. This CDR3 region has 15 residues. CDR3 residues: CASSEGSGITDTQYF. DNA of the CDR3: TGCGCCAGCAGTGAAGGTAGCGGGATCACAGATACGCAGTATTTT.

The chain uses TRBV28 and TRBJ1-4, with D hard to call. CDR3 length: 11 amino acids. V lost 2 bases, J lost 11 bases, and 6 bases lay in between. Germline CDR1 reads MDHEN; CDR2 reads SYDVKM. As DNA, the CDR3 is TGTGCCAGCAGTTTACGCGGGAAACTGTTTTTT. Translated: CASSLRGKLFF.

The chain combines TRBV6-6 with TRBJ2-7; D is uncertain. The V gene's germline CDR1 is MNHNY and CDR2 SVGAGI (reference sequence). V dropped 5 bases and J dropped 5 bases, with 7 bases sitting between them. The CDR3 totals 11 residues. Here the CDR3 reads CASSLGNEQYF. CDR3 bases: TGTGCCAGCAGTCTGGGCAACGAGCAGTACTTC.

The CDR3, as DNA: TGTGCCAGCAGTTACGACCGGAGCACTGAAGCTTTCTTT. This sequence encodes CASSYDRSTEAFF. The V and J genes are TRBV6-5 and TRBJ1-1; the D is unclear. V lost 2 bases and J 4 bases, leaving 8 bases between the germline ends. This CDR3 has 13 residues. Germline V gives CDR1 MNHEY, CDR2 SVGAGI.

The J gene is TRBJ1-1, the V gene TRBV30, with D maybe TRBD1 (5 bases). This CDR3 region has 16 residues. V was trimmed by 1 base and J by 5 bases, leaving 20 bases between them. CDR1 is GTSNPN and CDR2 is SVGIG in the germline V gene (reference sequence). In nucleotides, the CDR3 is TGTGCCTGGAGTGGGGGGGAGGGGCGTGGAGGGACTGAAGCTTTCTTT. The encoded protein is CAWSGGEGRGGTEAFF.

The chain recombines TRBV28 with TRBJ2-7; D gene ambiguous. The length of the CDR3 is 13 residues. V lost 2 bases and J 0 bases, leaving 5 bases between the germline ends. CDR1 is MDHEN, CDR2 SYDVKM, per germline. The CDR3 DNA follows: TGTGCCAGCAGTTTAGGGGTCTCCTACGAGCAGTACTTC. Translation: CASSLGVSYEQYF.